Listed below are T cell receptor beta chains from one sample, sequenced in a study of blood T cells in healthy people across ages. TCRdb redid the calling of the 5' RACE reads with MiXCR, one entry per CDR3 protein. Of about 1.4 million distinct CDR3 sequences listed, 55% to 75% are singletons. Sequencing was done on a sample of blood. These receptors all come from a young man in good health. Each CDR3 is given with its conserved first and last residue. The D gene is left open where the match is weak. Not all rows give a size; the values are once, few, many and, for expanded clones, a class.

>15|.|.|TRBV5-8|TRBJ2-2
CASSWLADHTGELFF
TGTGCCAGCAGCTGGTTGGCAGACCACACCGGGGAGCTGTTTTTT
>15|.|.|TRBV4-2|TRBJ2-6
CASRPQASGANVLTF
TGTGCCAGCAGGCCTCAGGCCTCTGGGGCCAACGTCCTGACTTTC
>11|.|.|TRBV11-2|TRBJ2-6
CASSPVRVLTF
TGTGCCAGCAGCCCCGTCCGGGTCCTGACTTTC
>14|.|.|TRBV14|TRBJ2-2
CASSQGMGTGELFF
TGTGCCAGCAGCCAAGGGATGGGAACCGGGGAGCTGTTTTTT
>16|.|.|TRBV2|TRBJ2-6
CASSDPGHSGANVLTF
TGTGCCAGCAGTGATCCAGGCCACTCTGGGGCCAACGTCCTGACTTTC
>13|TRBD1|few|TRBV2|TRBJ1-2
CAGKDRARDGYTF
TGTGCCGGAAAGGACAGGGCCAGGGATGGCTACACCTTC
>10|.|few|TRBV29-1|TRBJ1-2
CSAGDYGYTF
TGCAGCGCCGGAGACTATGGCTACACCTTC
>12|.|few|TRBV29-1|TRBJ2-5
CSGGHWQETQYF
TGCAGCGGGGGACACTGGCAAGAGACCCAGTACTTC
>15|TRBD1|.|TRBV6-2/TRBV6-3|TRBJ2-3
CASTVTGGPTDTQYF
TGTGCCAGCACGGTAACAGGGGGCCCCACAGATACGCAGTATTTT
>15|.|.|TRBV4-3|TRBJ1-2
CASSQGSKDNYGYTF
TGCGCCAGCAGCCAAGGCAGCAAAGATAACTATGGCTACACCTTC
>15|.|.|TRBV7-9|TRBJ1-2
CASSLSPYGSYGYTF
TGTGCCAGCAGCTTATCTCCGTACGGGAGCTATGGCTACACCTTC
>13|.|.|TRBV29-1|TRBJ2-1
CSVRASHYNEQFF
TGCAGCGTCCGGGCCTCCCACTACAATGAGCAGTTCTTC
>11|.|once|TRBV6-6|TRBJ2-1
CATGIGNEQFF
TGTGCCACCGGGATTGGGAATGAGCAGTTCTTC
>19|.|.|TRBV21-1|TRBJ2-6
CASKSLAGPPSSGANVLTF
TGTGCCAGCAAAAGCCTAGCGGGACCTCCTAGCTCTGGGGCCAACGTCCTGACTTTC
>16|TRBD2|.|TRBV7-6|TRBJ2-3
CASSSSTAGVADTQYF
TGTGCCAGCAGCTCAAGTACAGCGGGAGTGGCAGATACGCAGTATTTT
>15|TRBD2|.|TRBV12-3/TRBV12-4|TRBJ2-5
CASSGTSGKQETQYF
TGTGCCAGCAGTGGGACTAGCGGGAAGCAAGAGACCCAGTACTTC
>12|.|.|TRBV20-1|TRBJ2-7
CSARAHSGEQYF
TGCAGTGCTAGAGCTCACAGTGGCGAGCAGTACTTC
>16|.|.|TRBV7-9|TRBJ2-4
CASSQVGSLAKNIQYF
TGTGCCAGCAGCCAAGTCGGCAGTCTAGCCAAAAACATTCAGTACTTC
>13|.|.|TRBV5-1|TRBJ2-1
CASSSDVLGEQFF
TGCGCCAGCAGCTCGGACGTACTGGGTGAGCAGTTCTTC
>15|.|few|TRBV5-1|TRBJ2-1
CASSLSRQSYNEQFF
TGCGCCAGCAGCTTATCCCGACAGAGCTACAATGAGCAGTTCTTC
>13|.|.|TRBV7-9|TRBJ1-2
CASLGDDSYGYTF
TGTGCCAGCCTCGGGGATGACTCCTATGGCTACACCTTC
>15|.|.|TRBV12-3/TRBV12-4|TRBJ1-4
CASSLVQDSDEKLFF
TGTGCCAGCAGTTTAGTCCAGGACTCGGACGAAAAACTGTTTTTT
>16|.|.|TRBV4-2|TRBJ2-7
CASSQEVGRGSYEQYF
TGTGCCAGCAGCCAAGAAGTAGGCAGGGGATCCTACGAGCAGTACTTC
>15|TRBD2|.|TRBV27|TRBJ2-3
CASKTLAGGPDTQYF
TGTGCCAGCAAAACCTTAGCGGGGGGACCGGATACGCAGTATTTT
>14|TRBD1|few|TRBV12-3/TRBV12-4|TRBJ2-5
CASSLGTGVKTQYF
TGTGCCAGCAGTTTGGGGACAGGAGTGAAGACCCAGTACTTC
>12|TRBD1|.|TRBV6-5|TRBJ1-1
CAGGTAGGEAFF
TGTGCCGGGGGGACAGCCGGGGGTGAAGCTTTCTTT
>13|.|.|TRBV10-3|TRBJ1-6
CATQGIGDSPLHF
TGTGCCACCCAGGGGATCGGGGATTCACCCCTCCACTTT
>13|TRBD1|.|TRBV2|TRBJ2-7
CATQSGTGSEQYF
TGTGCCACCCAATCCGGGACAGGGAGCGAGCAGTACTTC
>13|TRBD1|.|TRBV7-8|TRBJ2-7
CASQGVRSYEQYF
TGTGCCTCCCAGGGGGTGAGGTCCTACGAGCAGTACTTC
>16|TRBD2|.|TRBV6-5|TRBJ2-3
CASSYSSGRSTDTQYF
TGTGCCAGCAGTTACTCTAGCGGGAGGTCCACAGATACGCAGTATTTT
>13|TRBD1|.|TRBV24-1|TRBJ1-2
CATRDREFYGYTF
TGTGCCACCAGGGACAGGGAATTTTATGGCTACACCTTC
>10|.|.|TRBV12-5|TRBJ2-5
CASLAGTQYF
TGTGCTAGTTTGGCCGGGACCCAGTACTTC
>15|TRBD2|.|TRBV15|TRBJ2-1
CATSTGGAWDNEQFF
TGTGCCACCAGCACCGGGGGGGCCTGGGACAATGAGCAGTTCTTC
>17|TRBD1|.|TRBV7-6|TRBJ2-2
CASSLKPRTGNTGELFF
TGTGCCAGCAGCTTAAAACCCCGGACAGGGAACACCGGGGAGCTGTTTTTT
>14|.|.|TRBV2|TRBJ2-7
CAGRDSRSSNEQYF
TGTGCCGGGAGGGACAGCCGATCGTCCAACGAGCAGTACTTC
>17|.|.|TRBV7-8|TRBJ1-5
CASSLGGGGNTNQPQHF
TGTGCCAGCAGCTTAGGTGGAGGGGGTAACACCAATCAGCCCCAGCATTTT
>15|.|.|TRBV29-1|TRBJ2-3
CSVEDTGTKSDTQYF
TGCAGCGTTGAAGATACAGGGACTAAGAGCGATACGCAGTATTTT
>17|TRBD2|.|TRBV20-1|TRBJ2-5
CSASEGLAGGLQETQYF
TGCAGTGCTAGTGAGGGACTAGCGGGGGGGTTACAAGAGACCCAGTACTTC
>13|TRBD1|.|TRBV20-1|TRBJ2-7
CSAAGTEFYEQYF
TGCAGTGCAGCCGGGACAGAGTTCTACGAGCAGTACTTC
>13|.|few|TRBV7-9|TRBJ1-2
CASSFIYRCGYTF
TGTGCCAGCAGCTTTATTTATCGGTGTGGCTACACCTTC
>14|TRBD1|.|TRBV2|TRBJ2-1
CASSKGTGYNEQFF
TGTGCCAGCAGTAAAGGGACAGGGTACAATGAGCAGTTCTTC
>16|.|.|TRBV11-2|TRBJ2-3
CASSLDRLAGTDTQYF
TGTGCCAGCAGCTTAGATCGTTTAGCGGGCACAGATACGCAGTATTTT
>12|.|.|TRBV20-1|TRBJ1-2
CSASGQSYGYTF
TGCAGTGCTAGTGGACAGAGCTATGGCTACACCTTC
>15|TRBD1|.|TRBV18|TRBJ1-2
CASSPQGRGLKGYTF
TGTGCCAGCTCACCACAAGGAAGGGGGCTTAAAGGCTACACCTTC
>16|.|.|TRBV24-1|TRBJ2-2
CATSDPGTVLTGELFF
TGTGCCACCAGTGATCCCGGGACCGTGTTGACCGGGGAGCTGTTTTTT
>11|.|.|TRBV29-1|TRBJ1-2
CSAARAEGYTF
TGCAGCGCCGCTCGGGCGGAGGGCTACACCTTC
>16|.|once|TRBV28|TRBJ2-1
CASKRQRAGPYNEQFF
TGTGCCAGCAAAAGACAGCGGGCCGGCCCTTACAATGAGCAGTTCTTC
>10|.|.|TRBV29-1|TRBJ2-7
CSATTGEQYF
TGCAGCGCTACTACAGGCGAGCAGTACTTC
>15|TRBD1|.|TRBV6-2/TRBV6-3|TRBJ2-2
CASSPGQGMAGELFF
TGTGCCAGCAGCCCAGGACAGGGAATGGCCGGGGAGCTGTTTTTT
>15|.|.|TRBV6-5|TRBJ2-3
CASSYGSSGTDTQYF
TGTGCCAGCAGTTACGGGTCTAGCGGCACAGATACGCAGTATTTT
>13|.|.|TRBV7-2|TRBJ2-1
CASSLTGFGEQFF
TGTGCCAGCAGCCTAACTGGGTTCGGTGAGCAGTTCTTC
>15|TRBD2|.|TRBV20-1|TRBJ2-1
CSASPGLAGTNEQFF
TGCAGTGCCTCACCGGGACTAGCGGGAACCAATGAGCAGTTCTTC
>15|TRBD1|.|TRBV6-2/TRBV6-3|TRBJ2-2
CASTPGTENTGELFF
TGTGCCAGCACCCCCGGGACAGAGAACACCGGGGAGCTGTTTTTT